This T cell receptor (beta chain) was profiled in a study of cytomegalovirus exposure and HLA in healthy donors. 13 Jbeta primers and 60 Vbeta primers were used for the PCR. The protocol was immunoSEQ multiplex PCR, while the TCRdb copy is restricted to in-frame clones and leaves out a portion. The sample records some 120,000 clones, 60% to 85% being singletons. In the case of this clone: No antigen is known for it.

Regarding the study as a whole: The presence/absence work took it that sequencing depth was about the same across donors. For most TCR beta V segments, an earlier analysis put the productive rate at about 87% or about 30% of the time. The majority of CMV-associated TCR beta chains were reported as apparently HLA-restricted in a later analysis.

The CDR3 extends over 13 amino acids. V lost 8 bases to trimming and J lost 1 base; unmatched junction nucleotides: 5. CDR1 is SQVTM and CDR2 is ANQGSEA in the germline V gene. The chain employs TRBV29-1 and TRBJ1-1, with TRBD1 matching over 9 bases. The material sequenced was PBMCs. This clonotype was obtained from a middle-aged woman in good health and CMV-seropositive. The CDR3 nucleotides read TGCAGCTCCCGGACAGGGGCGAACACTGAAGCTTTCTTT. This sequence encodes CSSRTGANTEAFF.